Described below is a single TCR beta chain sequence and its context. There are 14 residues in the CDR3. Trimming cost V 3 bases and J 8 bases, with 16 bases left between them. The germline gives CDR1 SNHLY, CDR2 FYNNEI. The data originate from a study of blood T cell repertoires in COVID-19. Authors' methods: Counts of nucleated cells, estimated from reference gene primer amplification, were obtained. The method was immunoSEQ multiplex PCR; TCRdb's version includes in-frame clones alone and lacks a portion of them. V and J calls plus clone size are reproduced from that table; the DNA served to infer D and trimming. The sample gives roughly 520,000 clones, 88% of which show up once; about 1.7% is in the top ten. Cohorts were assigned according to the clinical history that participants reported.

This receptor was obtained from a woman in her thirties or forties who had recovered from COVID-19. The V call is TRBV2, the J call TRBJ1-2; D call uncertain. The sequenced material came from PBMCs or T cells enriched from blood (not recorded which). The CDR3, as DNA: TGTGCCAGCAGTGAGCGGCAGCCCTTTAAGGGCTACACCTTC. Protein: CASSERQPFKGYTF.